The following is a T cell receptor beta chain sequence with its context. This clone's antigen is unknown. Per-base qualities were not stored, and no clone one base away is much larger. The entry originates in a study of cytomegalovirus exposure and HLA in healthy donors (dated by TCRdb to between 2016 and 2019). For the study in its entirety: According to a later analysis, one platform produced both the roughly 110 validation repertoires and the 720 or so repertoires of the first cohort. The study aimed to test whether signatures of past pathogen exposure could be identified by cataloging public T cell receptors. In addition to the first cohort of around 670 subjects, a separate validation cohort of approximately 120 different subjects was used. To predict cytomegalovirus infection status, the study combined high-throughput TCR immunosequencing, statistical association of individual TCRs with disease status, and machine learning. Study-level results and caveats: A later analysis had no HLA typing for the validation cohort, so co-occurrence there was scored across all 130 or so repertoires. It was suggested by the authors that the approach could potentially be generalized to other disease states and immunological phenotypes. The classifier was reported to diagnose cytomegalovirus status with high specificity and sensitivity in both the original cohort and the validation cohort. In vitro tests confirmed that three of the cytomegalovirus-associated TCR beta chains recognize cytomegalovirus antigens. While some public TCRs were present in many individuals, most TCR sequences turned up only very rarely across donors. The study gave a list of under 200 TCR beta chains associated with cytomegalovirus. A later analysis found that TCRs clustered in the first cohort also tended to co-occur in the roughly 110 validation repertoires, with more than 90% of cluster scores above 0.

Separate from the approximately 690-subject first cohort, the validation cohort of more than 90 subjects was the group to which the donors belonged. Taken from the germline V gene, the CDR1 and CDR2 loops are SGDLS and YYNGEE. The CDR3 covers 14 residues, taking in both the cysteine and the phenylalanine. The retained sequence is limited to the CDR3, 42 bases, with the frame set at the first base. The V end loses 0 bases and the J end loses 0 bases, and a stretch of 7 bases separates them. Library method: the immunoSEQ multiplex PCR assay. The original pipeline was this. To diagnose cytomegalovirus status from the catalog of TCR beta chain sequences, a statistical classification framework was built. As stored in TCRdb, this immuneACCESS dataset retains in-frame rearrangements with V and J assigned. A fraction of the clones does not appear; measured against another copy, unresolved V genes explain less than half of the discrepancy, and the remainder lacks a known reason. That table supplies the V and J calls and clone size; D and trimming were determined from the DNA. This sample has about 300,000 clones in its table, and roughly 90% of those were observed once. The ten largest make up 0.92% of the sample.

Sample: PBMCs. Recombination joined TRBV9 with TRBJ2-7; no D gene is confidently identified. This clonotype was obtained from a woman between 18 and 29 years old in good health and CMV-seronegative. The CDR3 loop reads CASSVGPRSYEQYF. The DNA sequence reads TGTGCCAGCAGCGTAGGTCCCCGCTCCTACGAGCAGTACTTC.